This TCR beta chain was obtained from a study of identical twins. TCRdb reanalysed the 5' RACE reads using MiXCR and keeps one entry per CDR3 protein. Among roughly 1.6 million distinct CDR3 sequences listed, around 33% were seen once. The CDR3 totals 13 residues. After removal of 5 bases from V and 5 bases from J, the junction contained 1 base not matched to a gene. Germline loops: CDR1 SGHTA, CDR2 FQGNSA. The clonotype was recovered from a newborn girl in good health. The chain links TRBV7-2 to TRBJ2-1; 9 nucleotides agree with TRBD2. Sample: cord blood. CDR3: CASSERGDNEQFF. The CDR3 DNA is TGTGCCAGCAGCGAGCGGGGGGACAATGAGCAGTTCTTC.